The 17 T cell receptor beta chains reported below all come from one sample, sequenced in a study of beta chain features in type 1 diabetes. Investigators reverse transcribed all isolated RNA, so they sequenced expressed TCRB transcripts. Data came from immunoSEQ multiplex PCR; TCRdb stores just in-frame clones and leaves some out. Among 390,000 or so clones listed, about 15% were seen once. The sample comprised naive CD4+ T cells from blood. Every receptor here comes from a man aged 30-40 years in good health.

This clone was detected a few times. Additional DNA sequences in this sample encode the identical CDR3. This rearrangement joins TRBV20-1 to TRBJ2-5; D not resolved. Trimming removed 3 bases from V and 4 bases from J, with 6 bases in between. Germline lookup yields CDR1 DFQATT and CDR2 SNEGSKA (reference sequence). CDR3 size: 11 residues. The CDR3 region has the DNA TGCAGTGCTAGGATCGGAGAGACCCAGTACTTC. As protein: CSARIGETQYF.

This clone was detected only a few times. The chain links TRBV6-6 to TRBJ2-3; tentative D call: TRBD2 (5 bases). Germline V gene sequence: CDR1 MNHNY, CDR2 SVGAGI (reference sequence). V shed 5 bases and J shed 1 base, with 10 bases lying between them. The CDR3 has 14 residues. The CDR3 loop reads CASSDWRGTDTQYF. In DNA form, the CDR3 reads TGTGCCAGCAGTGACTGGCGGGGCACAGATACGCAGTATTTT.

The chain recombines TRBV7-2 with TRBJ2-1; either TRBD1 or TRBD2 may fit D (5 bases each). This CDR3 has 17 residues. The germline V gene encodes CDR1 SGHTA and CDR2 FQGNSA. The V end was cut by 1 base, the J end by 0 bases, with 13 bases between. The CDR3 region has the DNA TGTGCCAGCAGCTTAGTCCAGGGAGCTAGCTCCTACAATGAGCAGTTCTTC. Protein product: CASSLVQGASSYNEQFF.

This clone was seen more than once but under ten times. The chain has TRBV2 and TRBJ1-1, with 8 bases matching TRBD1. The V segment lost 6 bases and the J segment 6 bases; nucleotides outside the gene matches: 12. This CDR3 is built from 15 residues. Germline-derived CDR1 and CDR2 are SNHLY and FYNNEI. The CDR3 bases are TGTGCCAGCAGCCAGGACAGGGTGCAAATCGCTGAAGCTTTCTTT. Protein sequence: CASSQDRVQIAEAFF.

V and J are TRBV30 and TRBJ2-3; D gene unclear. Germline CDR1 and CDR2: GTSNPN and SVGIG (reference sequence). V was pared by 3 bases and J by 4 bases, with 8 bases between. The CDR3 extends over 12 amino acids. This CDR3 is CAWRVQSDTQYF. CDR3 sequence (DNA): TGTGCCTGGAGGGTCCAGTCAGATACGCAGTATTTT.

CDR3 nucleotide sequence: TGTGCCTGGAGTAGGGGGAGGGCGAAAGATACGCAGTATTTT. Translated: CAWSRGRAKDTQYF. The chain employs TRBV30 and TRBJ2-3; D is possibly TRBD2 (7 bases). CDR3 length: 14 amino acids. Looked up from germline, CDR1 is GTSNPN and CDR2 is SVGIG (reference sequence). V lost 2 bases, J lost 5 bases, and 14 bases lay in between.

There are a few counts of this clone. The chain has TRBV9 and TRBJ2-7; D ambiguous. Germline assignment: CDR1 SGDLS and CDR2 YYNGEE. The CDR3 covers 14 residues. V was cut by 0 bases and J by 3 bases, with 10 bases left in between. CDR3 sequence reads: CASSVGTVGYEQYF. The CDR3 nucleotides read TGTGCCAGCAGCGTAGGGACGGTCGGCTACGAGCAGTACTTC.

This clone appeared once. The chain uses TRBV11-3 and TRBJ2-3; maybe TRBD2 (6 bases). The germline gives CDR1 SGHNT, CDR2 YENEEA. Trimming removed 2 bases from V and 6 bases from J, with 15 bases in between. CDR3 length equals 15 residues. The CDR3 DNA reads as TGTGCCAGCAGCTTAACGACTAGAGGTGGGGATACGCAGTATTTT. Translated: CASSLTTRGGDTQYF.

The sample holds a few counts of this clone. This chain uses TRBV29-1 with TRBJ1-1; 7 nucleotides line up with TRBD1. The length of the CDR3 is 11 residues. Germline-derived CDR1 and CDR2 are SQVTM and ANQGSEA. J was trimmed by 10 bases and V by 4 bases; bases with no gene match: 6. The CDR3 reads CSVGTGEAAFF. The CDR3 DNA follows: TGCAGCGTTGGGACAGGCGAAGCAGCTTTCTTT.

This clone has ten or more counts. The genes are TRBV9 and TRBJ2-1; TRBD1 aligns across 8 bases. Trimming at V came to 4 bases and at J to 4 bases, leaving 7 bases not matched to a gene. The CDR3 has 15 residues. Germline CDR1 SGDLS, CDR2 YYNGEE. CDR3 nucleotides: TGTGCCAGCAGCTCGCAGGGGGCCGAATACAATGAGCAGTTCTTC. Translated, it gives CASSSQGAEYNEQFF. Full variable domain (remainder filled in from reference TRBV9 and TRBJ2-1): DSGVTQTPKHLITATGQRVTLRCSPRSGDLSVYWYQQSLDQGLQFLIQYYNGEERAKGNILERFSAQQFPDLHSELNLSSLELGDSALYFCASSSQGAEYNEQFFGPGTRLTVL.

This clone was recorded a few times. V usage is TRBV5-1 and J usage is TRBJ2-3; unclear D gene. The CDR3 extends over 14 amino acids. CDR1 and CDR2 from the germline V gene are SGHRS and YFSETQ. The V end was cut by 2 bases, the J end by 4 bases, with 11 bases between. CDR3 region: CASSFSQKADTQYF. For the CDR3, the DNA is TGCGCCAGCAGCTTCTCACAGAAAGCAGATACGCAGTATTTT.

Here the CDR3 reads CASSQGTAETQYF. Here the CDR3 DNA reads TGCGCCAGCAGCCAGGGGACAGCAGAGACCCAGTACTTC. The V call is TRBV4-1, the J call TRBJ2-5, with 7 bases identical to TRBD1. The germline CDR1 and CDR2 sequences are MGHRA and YSYEKL. The CDR3 is made up of 13 amino acids. J was trimmed by 4 bases and V by 3 bases; bases with no gene match: 2.

This clone came up many times. The chain recombines TRBV30 with TRBJ1-1, with a possible D match to TRBD1 (5 bases). The CDR3 runs to 12 residues. Between the trimmed V and J ends, which lost 3 bases and 7 bases, there was a span of 12 bases. The germline gives CDR1 GTSNPN, CDR2 SVGIG (reference sequence). The CDR3 nucleotides are TGTGCCTGGAGGGCCCTCGGGGGTGAAGCTTTCTTT. It is translated as CAWRALGGEAFF.

The J gene is TRBJ2-3, the V gene TRBV13; 8 positions match TRBD2. Germline V gene lookup returns CDR1 PRHDT and CDR2 FYEKMQ (reference sequence). The CDR3 consists of 16 residues. Trimming at V came to 3 bases and at J to 4 bases, leaving 9 bases not matched to a gene. The CDR3 sequence: CASSFSLRRGADTQYF. The DNA for the CDR3 is TGTGCCAGCAGCTTTTCCCTTCGGCGGGGGGCAGATACGCAGTATTTT.

The chain recombines TRBV10-3 with TRBJ1-1; perhaps TRBD1 as D (5 bases). The germline V gene has CDR1 ENHRY and CDR2 SYGVKD. The CDR3 has 12 residues. V lost 6 bases, J lost 3 bases, and 8 bases lay in between. CDR3: CAIRGRDTEAFF. CDR3 DNA sequence: TGTGCCATCAGGGGCAGGGACACTGAAGCTTTCTTT.

This clone has more than one count but fewer than ten. CDR3 protein: CSVQDTRGETQYF. CDR3 sequence (DNA): TGCAGCGTTCAGGACACCAGGGGGGAGACCCAGTACTTC. The rearrangement uses TRBV29-1 and TRBJ2-5; the match to TRBD1 covers 7 bases. The ends lost 5 bases at V and 5 bases at J; junction bases unmatched: 8. Per the germline V gene, CDR1 is SQVTM and CDR2 is ANQGSEA. This CDR3 is built from 13 residues.

A word on this clone: Other nucleotide sequences in the sample specify the same CDR3. This chain joins TRBV13 and TRBJ2-5, with a tentative D call TRBD2 (5 bases). Germline values: CDR1 PRHDT, CDR2 FYEKMQ (reference sequence). The CDR3 length is 13 residues. Trimming took 3 bases from V and 2 from J, leaving 7 bases between them. In DNA, the CDR3 is TGTGCCAGCAGCTTGCGGGCTCAAGAGACCCAGTACTTC. This codes for CASSLRAQETQYF.